The rows below give T cell receptor beta chains drawn from one sample of a study of human T cells and chemical hapten exposure. TCRdb re-analysed the RACE reads in MiXCR, keeping a single row per CDR3 protein. Among roughly 380,000 distinct CDR3 sequences listed, around 5.5% were seen once. The sequencing here drew on whole blood, taken in connection with sensitization to the hapten diphenylcyclopropenone (DPC). The source of these receptors is a woman in her forties or fifties with alopecia areata. Some clones in this sample may be carry-over from other donors' samples. Each CDR3 is given with its conserved first and last residue. Each record gives: V gene, J gene, D gene, clone size, CDR3 protein, CDR3 DNA. A D gene is named only where the DNA matches it firmly. Size is omitted from some rows. Given values are once, few, many or a class for expanded clones.

v_gene: TRBV10-2; j_gene: TRBJ1-6; d_gene: -; abundance: -; CDR3aa: CASSVGTSSPLHF; CDR3nt: TGCGCCAGCAGTGTTGGGACCAGTTCACCCCTCCACTTT
v_gene: TRBV18; j_gene: TRBJ1-1; d_gene: -; abundance: many; CDR3aa: CASSSTGLWTEAFF; CDR3nt: TGTGCCAGCTCCTCAACAGGGCTTTGGACTGAAGCTTTCTTT
v_gene: TRBV2; j_gene: TRBJ1-1; d_gene: -; abundance: few; CDR3aa: CASSEGGFAEAFF; CDR3nt: TGTGCCAGCAGTGAAGGGGGTTTCGCTGAAGCTTTCTTT
v_gene: TRBV5-1; j_gene: TRBJ1-2; d_gene: -; abundance: few; CDR3aa: CASSLGLGPGASNYGYTF; CDR3nt: TGCGCCAGCAGCTTGGGTCTGGGGCCAGGGGCGTCTAACTATGGCTACACCTTC
v_gene: TRBV20-1; j_gene: TRBJ2-3; d_gene: TRBD2; abundance: -; CDR3aa: CSARPSVGGRGDTQYF; CDR3nt: TGCAGTGCTAGGCCGAGTGTTGGCGGGAGAGGAGATACGCAGTATTTT
v_gene: TRBV5-1; j_gene: TRBJ1-1; d_gene: -; abundance: -; CDR3aa: CASSLGFRGRETEAFF; CDR3nt: TGCGCCAGCAGCTTGGGTTTCAGGGGAAGAGAAACTGAAGCTTTCTTT
v_gene: TRBV5-1; j_gene: TRBJ1-1; d_gene: -; abundance: few; CDR3aa: CATSDSGNTEAFF; CDR3nt: TGCGCCACCTCGGACTCCGGGAACACTGAAGCTTTCTTT
v_gene: TRBV3-1; j_gene: TRBJ1-2; d_gene: -; abundance: -; CDR3aa: CASSQGHRESVGGYTF; CDR3nt: TGTGCCAGCAGCCAAGGGCACAGGGAATCGGTGGGTGGCTACACCTTC
v_gene: TRBV29-1; j_gene: TRBJ1-5; d_gene: TRBD1; abundance: few; CDR3aa: CSVAQGAGNQPQHF; CDR3nt: TGCAGCGTTGCTCAGGGGGCTGGCAATCAGCCCCAGCATTTT
v_gene: TRBV29-1; j_gene: TRBJ2-5; d_gene: -; abundance: once; CDR3aa: CSVRTQETQYF; CDR3nt: TGCAGCGTTCGTACCCAAGAGACCCAGTACTTC
v_gene: TRBV20-1; j_gene: TRBJ2-7; d_gene: -; abundance: many; CDR3aa: CSARVVEAGEQYF; CDR3nt: TGCAGTGCTAGAGTAGTGGAGGCGGGGGAGCAGTACTTC
v_gene: TRBV7-2; j_gene: TRBJ2-3; d_gene: TRBD2; abundance: many; CDR3aa: CASSLRPSGSLRDTQYF; CDR3nt: TGTGCCAGCAGCTTACGGCCTAGCGGGTCCCTCCGGGATACGCAGTATTTT
v_gene: TRBV10-3; j_gene: TRBJ2-1; d_gene: TRBD2; abundance: many; CDR3aa: CAISESILAGGGNEQFF; CDR3nt: TGTGCCATCAGTGAGTCGATTCTAGCGGGAGGTGGCAATGAGCAGTTCTTC
v_gene: TRBV2; j_gene: TRBJ2-2; d_gene: TRBD1; abundance: -; CDR3aa: CASTPRTGNTGELFF; CDR3nt: TGTGCCAGCACTCCTCGGACAGGGAACACCGGGGAGCTGTTTTTT
v_gene: TRBV4-3; j_gene: TRBJ2-1; d_gene: -; abundance: few; CDR3aa: CASSQEGLPSYNEQFF; CDR3nt: TGCGCCAGCAGCCAAGAAGGACTACCCTCCTACAATGAGCAGTTCTTC
v_gene: TRBV7-9; j_gene: TRBJ2-4; d_gene: -; abundance: many; CDR3aa: CASSLVRPGLNIQYF; CDR3nt: TGTGCCAGCAGCTTAGTCCGTCCGGGGCTTAACATTCAGTACTTC
v_gene: TRBV24-1; j_gene: TRBJ2-2; d_gene: -; abundance: many; CDR3aa: CATRENTGELFF; CDR3nt: TGTGCCACCAGGGAGAACACCGGGGAGCTGTTTTTT
v_gene: TRBV6-1; j_gene: TRBJ1-6; d_gene: -; abundance: -; CDR3aa: CASSEVQNSPLHF; CDR3nt: TGTGCCAGCAGTGAAGTCCAGAATTCACCCCTCCACTTT
v_gene: TRBV2; j_gene: TRBJ1-6; d_gene: TRBD1; abundance: -; CDR3aa: CASSPGDRGNSPLHF; CDR3nt: TGTGCCAGCTCCCCGGGGGACAGGGGTAATTCACCCCTCCACTTT
v_gene: TRBV7-8; j_gene: TRBJ2-4; d_gene: -; abundance: many; CDR3aa: CASSGRDLLAKNIQYF; CDR3nt: TGTGCCAGCAGCGGGCGGGACCTACTAGCCAAAAACATTCAGTACTTC
v_gene: TRBV6-2/TRBV6-3; j_gene: TRBJ1-5; d_gene: TRBD1; abundance: -; CDR3aa: CASSWGGGQPQHF; CDR3nt: TGTGCCAGCAGTTGGGGAGGGGGCCAGCCCCAGCATTTT
v_gene: TRBV2; j_gene: TRBJ1-6; d_gene: TRBD1; abundance: few; CDR3aa: CASKRTGAEDALHF; CDR3nt: TGTGCCAGCAAGAGGACAGGAGCAGAAGATGCCCTCCACTTT
v_gene: TRBV9; j_gene: TRBJ2-5; d_gene: -; abundance: -; CDR3aa: CASSVAAGQTEETQYF; CDR3nt: TGTGCCAGCAGCGTAGCAGCCGGACAGACAGAAGAGACCCAGTACTTC
v_gene: TRBV9; j_gene: TRBJ1-1; d_gene: TRBD1; abundance: few; CDR3aa: CASKEMRTGGSNTEAFF; CDR3nt: TGTGCCAGCAAAGAAATGCGGACAGGGGGCTCTAATACTGAAGCTTTCTTT
v_gene: TRBV13; j_gene: TRBJ1-5; d_gene: -; abundance: -; CDR3aa: CASSLGQGTSQPQHF; CDR3nt: TGTGCCAGCAGCTTAGGGCAGGGAACCAGCCAGCCCCAGCATTTT
v_gene: TRBV10-3; j_gene: TRBJ2-5; d_gene: -; abundance: many; CDR3aa: CAISGTRQETQYF; CDR3nt: TGTGCCATCAGTGGTACTAGACAAGAGACCCAGTACTTC
v_gene: TRBV29-1; j_gene: TRBJ2-1; d_gene: -; abundance: many; CDR3aa: CSALGGDEQFF; CDR3nt: TGCAGCGCCCTTGGGGGCGATGAGCAGTTCTTC
v_gene: TRBV7-9; j_gene: TRBJ2-3; d_gene: -; abundance: many; CDR3aa: CASSSQGPSTDTQYF; CDR3nt: TGTGCCAGCAGTTCACAGGGACCTAGCACAGATACGCAGTATTTT
v_gene: TRBV5-1; j_gene: TRBJ2-5; d_gene: -; abundance: many; CDR3aa: CASSLDGRTQYF; CDR3nt: TGCGCCAGCAGCTTGGACGGGCGGACCCAGTACTTC
v_gene: TRBV3-1; j_gene: TRBJ1-4; d_gene: TRBD1; abundance: -; CDR3aa: CASSRGGTGHEKLFF; CDR3nt: TGTGCCAGCAGCCGGGGGGGGACAGGGCATGAAAAACTGTTTTTT
v_gene: TRBV5-1; j_gene: TRBJ2-7; d_gene: -; abundance: -; CDR3aa: CASSPGQSLYDLSYEQYF; CDR3nt: TGCGCCAGCAGCCCCGGACAGTCCCTCTATGATTTATCCTACGAGCAGTACTTC
v_gene: TRBV7-9; j_gene: TRBJ1-1; d_gene: -; abundance: many; CDR3aa: CASSPRLSGNTEAFF; CDR3nt: TGTGCCAGCAGCCCGAGATTGTCAGGCAACACTGAAGCTTTCTTT
v_gene: TRBV12-3/TRBV12-4; j_gene: TRBJ2-7; d_gene: -; abundance: -; CDR3aa: CASSLSGGPLAGSEQYF; CDR3nt: TGTGCCAGCAGTTTATCGGGGGGCCCCCTCGCGGGGAGTGAGCAGTACTTC
v_gene: TRBV6-1; j_gene: TRBJ2-1; d_gene: TRBD1; abundance: -; CDR3aa: CASGRGDRADNEQFF; CDR3nt: TGTGCCAGCGGGAGGGGGGACAGGGCAGACAATGAGCAGTTCTTC
v_gene: TRBV7-3; j_gene: TRBJ2-2; d_gene: -; abundance: many; CDR3aa: CASSLKVTGELFF; CDR3nt: TGTGCCAGCAGCTTAAAAGTCACCGGGGAGCTGTTTTTT
v_gene: TRBV7-9; j_gene: TRBJ1-4; d_gene: -; abundance: many; CDR3aa: CASSLSSGNEKLFF; CDR3nt: TGTGCCAGCAGCTTAAGTTCAGGGAACGAAAAACTGTTTTTT
v_gene: TRBV7-8; j_gene: TRBJ1-2; d_gene: -; abundance: many; CDR3aa: CASSMLLQGGGYTF; CDR3nt: TGTGCCAGCAGCATGCTACTACAGGGTGGTGGCTACACCTTC
v_gene: TRBV3-1; j_gene: TRBJ2-1; d_gene: TRBD1; abundance: -; CDR3aa: CASSPPTGYEYNEQFF; CDR3nt: TGTGCCAGCAGCCCTCCGACAGGGTACGAGTACAATGAGCAGTTCTTC
v_gene: TRBV12-3/TRBV12-4; j_gene: TRBJ2-5; d_gene: TRBD1; abundance: few; CDR3aa: CASSYGTGAKTQYF; CDR3nt: TGTGCCAGCAGCTACGGGACAGGGGCGAAGACCCAGTACTTC
v_gene: TRBV12-3/TRBV12-4; j_gene: TRBJ1-2; d_gene: -; abundance: many; CDR3aa: CASSRTGNPGDGYTF; CDR3nt: TGTGCCAGCAGTCGAACCGGGAACCCGGGGGATGGCTACACCTTC
v_gene: TRBV5-1; j_gene: TRBJ2-1; d_gene: TRBD2; abundance: -; CDR3aa: CASSVGSGGAANEQFF; CDR3nt: TGCGCCAGCAGCGTGGGTAGCGGGGGGGCCGCGAATGAGCAGTTCTTC
v_gene: TRBV12-5; j_gene: TRBJ2-3; d_gene: -; abundance: -; CDR3aa: CASGLSITDTQYF; CDR3nt: TGTGCTAGTGGTTTGTCAATCACAGATACGCAGTATTTT
v_gene: TRBV10-3; j_gene: TRBJ1-6; d_gene: -; abundance: few; CDR3aa: CAISENGLDSPLHF; CDR3nt: TGTGCCATCAGTGAAAATGGCCTCGATTCACCCCTCCACTTT
v_gene: TRBV28; j_gene: TRBJ2-3; d_gene: TRBD2; abundance: -; CDR3aa: CASSRTSALDTQYF; CDR3nt: TGTGCCAGCAGTCGTACTAGCGCCCTAGATACGCAGTATTTT
v_gene: TRBV20-1; j_gene: TRBJ2-5; d_gene: -; abundance: few; CDR3aa: CSAIRQAQETQYF; CDR3nt: TGCAGTGCAATACGACAGGCCCAAGAGACCCAGTACTTC
v_gene: TRBV7-8; j_gene: TRBJ2-3; d_gene: TRBD2; abundance: many; CDR3aa: CASSPVASGRVYNPTDTQYF; CDR3nt: TGTGCCAGCAGCCCGGTAGCTAGCGGGAGGGTTTATAACCCCACAGATACGCAGTATTTT
v_gene: TRBV7-2; j_gene: TRBJ2-1; d_gene: -; abundance: -; CDR3aa: CASSAAYNEQFF; CDR3nt: TGTGCCAGCAGCGCTGCCTACAATGAGCAGTTCTTC
v_gene: TRBV18; j_gene: TRBJ1-5; d_gene: -; abundance: many; CDR3aa: CASSPGRANQPQHF; CDR3nt: TGTGCCAGCTCACCGGGACGCGCAAATCAGCCCCAGCATTTT
v_gene: TRBV7-9; j_gene: TRBJ2-1; d_gene: TRBD2; abundance: few; CDR3aa: CASSHGTLAGDLYNEQFF; CDR3nt: TGTGCCAGCAGCCACGGTACTCTAGCGGGGGACCTATACAATGAGCAGTTCTTC
v_gene: TRBV7-2; j_gene: TRBJ2-1; d_gene: -; abundance: many; CDR3aa: CASSLQGGGGEQFF; CDR3nt: TGTGCCAGCAGCTTACAAGGCGGAGGGGGGGAGCAGTTCTTC
v_gene: TRBV20-1; j_gene: TRBJ2-6; d_gene: TRBD2; abundance: many; CDR3aa: CSARSQGLSGANVLTF; CDR3nt: TGCAGTGCTCGTAGCCAGGGACTAAGTGGGGCCAACGTCCTGACTTTC
v_gene: TRBV3-1; j_gene: TRBJ2-7; d_gene: -; abundance: -; CDR3aa: CASSHRNRPYEQYF; CDR3nt: TGTGCCAGCAGCCACCGGAACAGGCCCTACGAGCAGTACTTC
v_gene: TRBV29-1; j_gene: TRBJ2-1; d_gene: TRBD2; abundance: -; CDR3aa: CSAPTSDEQFF; CDR3nt: TGCAGCGCCCCGACTAGCGATGAGCAGTTCTTC
v_gene: TRBV6-4; j_gene: TRBJ2-4; d_gene: -; abundance: -; CDR3aa: CASSEQEGAKNIQYF; CDR3nt: TGTGCCAGCAGCGAGCAGGAAGGGGCCAAAAACATTCAGTACTTC
v_gene: TRBV9; j_gene: TRBJ1-4; d_gene: -; abundance: -; CDR3aa: CASSGRDGEKLFF; CDR3nt: TGTGCCAGCAGCGGAAGGGACGGTGAAAAACTGTTTTTT
v_gene: TRBV12-3/TRBV12-4; j_gene: TRBJ2-4; d_gene: TRBD2; abundance: many; CDR3aa: CASGGLEDIQYF; CDR3nt: TGTGCCAGCGGGGGACTAGAAGACATTCAGTACTTC
v_gene: TRBV12-3/TRBV12-4; j_gene: TRBJ2-7; d_gene: TRBD1; abundance: many; CDR3aa: CASSFTGDEQYF; CDR3nt: TGTGCCAGCAGTTTCACAGGGGACGAGCAGTACTTC
v_gene: TRBV6-2/TRBV6-3; j_gene: TRBJ2-4; d_gene: TRBD1; abundance: many; CDR3aa: CASSQRGDREAKNIQYF; CDR3nt: TGTGCCAGCAGTCAGAGGGGGGACAGGGAAGCCAAAAACATTCAGTACTTC
v_gene: TRBV18; j_gene: TRBJ2-1; d_gene: -; abundance: many; CDR3aa: CASSPMDESSYNEQFF; CDR3nt: TGTGCCAGCTCACCCATGGACGAGAGCTCCTACAATGAGCAGTTCTTC